These T cell receptor beta chains were read from a single sample in a study of blood T cell repertoires in COVID-19. Generated by immunoSEQ multiplex PCR, the TCRdb table keeps only in-frame clones and is missing some. The sample holds 260,000 or so clones; 70% to 90% are singletons and the top ten take around 15%. The sample was PBMCs or T cells enriched from blood (not recorded which). The receptors stem from a young man who had recovered from COVID-19. Both conserved end residues are part of each CDR3. The order of the fields is J gene, D gene, V gene, clone size, CDR3 DNA, CDR3 protein. A D gene is named only where the DNA matches it firmly. Clone size is shown for a subset of rows, as once, few, many or a class of expanded clone.

>TRBJ2-6|NA|TRBV7-9|NA
TGTGCCAGCAGCCTACCAGGGTTTGGGGCCAACGTCCTGACTTTC
CASSLPGFGANVLTF
>TRBJ2-7|TRBD1|TRBV24-1|NA
TGTGCCACCAGTGATTTCGACCCCGGGACAGGGGCCTACGAGCAGTACTTC
CATSDFDPGTGAYEQYF
>TRBJ1-2|NA|TRBV30|NA
TGTGCCTGGAGTTTGGAAAATGCCAGGCGCTACACCTTC
CAWSLENARRYTF
>TRBJ1-2|TRBD1|TRBV7-9|NA
TGTGCCAGCAGCTCCTTGGGACAGGGAGACGGCTACACCTTC
CASSSLGQGDGYTF
>TRBJ1-4|NA|TRBV15|once
TGTGCCACCAGCAGAGATCAAGTGGGGCCTACTAATGAAAAACTGTTTTTT
CATSRDQVGPTNEKLFF
>TRBJ2-5|TRBD1|TRBV7-9|NA
TGTGCCAGCAGCTTAGAGGACAGGGTAGGAGAGACCCAGTACTTC
CASSLEDRVGETQYF
>TRBJ2-5|TRBD2|TRBV28|NA
TGTGCCAGCAGTCTCCACCCCGGCGGGGGCCAAGAGACCCAGTACTTC
CASSLHPGGGQETQYF
>TRBJ2-2|NA|TRBV5-8|NA
TGTGCCAGCAGCGTCTCTGGGGCCGCCGGGGAGCTGTTTTTT
CASSVSGAAGELFF
>TRBJ2-7|NA|TRBV7-2|NA
TGTGCCAGCAGCTTGTTAGCAACCTACGAGCAGTACTTC
CASSLLATYEQYF
>TRBJ2-1|NA|TRBV7-2|NA
TGTGCCAGCGCAACCCGGGACTCCCGATACAATGAGCAGTTCTTC
CASATRDSRYNEQFF
>TRBJ2-2|TRBD2|TRBV2|NA
TGTGCCAGCAGTGAAGCGGGGGGGTTGCCCGGGGAGCTGTTTTTT
CASSEAGGLPGELFF
>TRBJ1-4|NA|TRBV6-5|NA
TGTGCCAGCAGTTATCACAGGGTGCCCCGTGAAAAACTGTTTTTT
CASSYHRVPREKLFF
>TRBJ2-3|NA|TRBV19|NA
TGTGCCAGTAGTATCCTCCCCGATACGCAGTATTTT
CASSILPDTQYF
>TRBJ1-2|TRBD1|TRBV7-2|NA
TGTGCCAGCAGCCCGGGACAGGGGCAGAACTATGGCTACACCTTC
CASSPGQGQNYGYTF
>TRBJ2-3|NA|TRBV12-3/TRBV12-4|NA
TGTGCCAGCAGTTTCGGCACAGATACGCAGTATTTT
CASSFGTDTQYF
>TRBJ2-5|NA|TRBV7-3|NA
TGTGCCAGCAGCTTAGGAGGTAGCCAAGAGACCCAGTACTTC
CASSLGGSQETQYF
>TRBJ2-5|NA|TRBV5-4|NA
TGTGCCAGCAGCCCGAGGGGGGGCCGGGAGACCCAGTACTTC
CASSPRGGRETQYF
>TRBJ2-3|NA|TRBV28|NA
TGTGCCATACGATCAAACTATGCAGATACGCAGTATTTT
CAIRSNYADTQYF
>TRBJ2-3|TRBD2|TRBV10-3|NA
TGTGCCAGCGGGACTAGCGGGCCGACCAGCACAGATACGCAGTATTTT
CASGTSGPTSTDTQYF
>TRBJ1-5|NA|TRBV7-9|NA
TGTGCCAGCAGCTTAGGCGGTATGCCCCAGCCCCAGCATTTT
CASSLGGMPQPQHF
>TRBJ1-2|NA|TRBV10-3|NA
TGTGCCATCAGTGAGTCTGGGGTGGGGCATGGCTACACCTTC
CAISESGVGHGYTF
>TRBJ2-6|TRBD1|TRBV10-3|NA
TGTGCCATCCGGGACAGGGGGCGAGGGGCCAACGTCCTGACTTTC
CAIRDRGRGANVLTF
>TRBJ2-3|NA|TRBV5-6|NA
TGTGCCAGCAGCCACCCGACCTCCGCTTCGGGTACGCAGTATTTT
CASSHPTSASGTQYF
>TRBJ1-4|TRBD1|TRBV10-3|NA
TGTGCCATTGGACAGGACCAACTGTTTTTT
CAIGQDQLFF
>TRBJ1-1|NA|TRBV6-5|few
TGTGCCAGCAGTTACAGAGTCCTTGATATGACTGAAGCTTTCTTT
CASSYRVLDMTEAFF
>TRBJ2-1|NA|TRBV2|few
TGTGCCAGCACAGTTATTCCTAGCAGAAAGAACAATGAGCAGTTCTTC
CASTVIPSRKNNEQFF
>TRBJ2-7|NA|TRBV29-1|NA
TGCAGCGTTCTCGGGGTCGGGTCCTACGAGCAGTACTTC
CSVLGVGSYEQYF
>TRBJ1-1|TRBD1|TRBV3-1/TRBV3-2|NA
TGTGCCAGCAGCCAGGGGACAGGGAGTCGCGAAGCTTTCTTT
CASSQGTGSREAFF
>TRBJ1-1|TRBD1|TRBV7-9|NA
TGTGCCAGCAGCTTGACAGGGTTGAACACTGAAGCTTTCTTT
CASSLTGLNTEAFF
>TRBJ2-1|NA|TRBV6-4|NA
TGTGCCAGCAGTGCTACGAGGGACAATGAGCAGTTCTTC
CASSATRDNEQFF
>TRBJ1-5|NA|TRBV19|NA
TGTGCCAGTAGTATAACAGGAAATCAGCCCCAGCATTTT
CASSITGNQPQHF
>TRBJ2-3|TRBD1|TRBV15|NA
TGTGCCACCAGCATAATCGGACAGGGCACAGATACGCAGTATTTT
CATSIIGQGTDTQYF
>TRBJ2-3|TRBD2|TRBV10-3|NA
TGTGCCATCAGTGCGGGAGGGCGCACAGATACGCAGTATTTT
CAISAGGRTDTQYF
>TRBJ1-1|NA|TRBV19|NA
TGTGCCAGTAGTATAGGGGGCACCAGAACAACTGAAGCTTTCTTT
CASSIGGTRTTEAFF
>TRBJ1-1|NA|TRBV18|NA
TGTGCCAGCTCAGCCAAGGAGGGGAAAGCTTTCTTT
CASSAKEGKAFF
>TRBJ2-3|NA|TRBV5-1|NA
TGCGCCAGCAGCTTGGCCCAGGGGAGCACAGATACGCAGTATTTT
CASSLAQGSTDTQYF
>TRBJ2-2|NA|TRBV11-2|NA
TGTGCCAGCAGCTTAAGAGGATTTGACACCGGGGAGCTGTTTTTT
CASSLRGFDTGELFF
>TRBJ2-2|NA|TRBV2|NA
TGTGCCAGCACACAGGAGAACACCGGGGAGCTGTTTTTT
CASTQENTGELFF
>TRBJ2-7|TRBD2|TRBV27|NA
TGTGCCAGCAGTCCGCGGACTAGCGGAGCCTACGAGCAGTACTTC
CASSPRTSGAYEQYF
>TRBJ2-2|NA|TRBV7-3|few
TGTGCCAGCAGCCCGCACAGGACCGGGGAGCTGTTTTTT
CASSPHRTGELFF
>TRBJ1-2|NA|TRBV2|NA
TGTGCCAGCGGTGGCAGAGGGTTCGACTATGGCTACACCTTC
CASGGRGFDYGYTF
>TRBJ2-5|NA|TRBV7-2|NA
TGTGCCAGCAGCTTAGGCGGGTCGGGAGAGACCCAGTACTTC
CASSLGGSGETQYF